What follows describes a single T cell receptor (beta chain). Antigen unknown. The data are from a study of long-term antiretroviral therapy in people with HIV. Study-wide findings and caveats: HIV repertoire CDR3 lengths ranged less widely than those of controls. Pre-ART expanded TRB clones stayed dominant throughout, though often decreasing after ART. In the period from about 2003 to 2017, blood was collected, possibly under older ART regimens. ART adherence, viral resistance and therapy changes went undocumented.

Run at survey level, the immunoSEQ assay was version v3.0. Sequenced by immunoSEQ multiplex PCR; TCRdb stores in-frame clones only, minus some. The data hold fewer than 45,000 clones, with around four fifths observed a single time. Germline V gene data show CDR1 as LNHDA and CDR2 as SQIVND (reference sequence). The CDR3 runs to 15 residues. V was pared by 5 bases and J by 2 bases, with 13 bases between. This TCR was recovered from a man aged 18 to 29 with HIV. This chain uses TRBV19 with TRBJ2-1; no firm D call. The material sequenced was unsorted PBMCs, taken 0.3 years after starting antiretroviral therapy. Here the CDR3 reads CASSPNPRPYNEQFF. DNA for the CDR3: TGTGCCAGTAGTCCCAACCCCCGCCCCTACAATGAGCAGTTCTTC.